The clone carrying this TCR beta chain was recorded once. Its antigen is undetermined. The CDR3 has 13 amino acids. Trimming removed 1 base at V and 5 bases at J, with 9 bases between. Germline-derived CDR1 and CDR2 are PRHDT and FYEKMQ (reference sequence). The protocol was immunoSEQ multiplex PCR, while the TCRdb copy is restricted to in-frame clones and leaves out a portion. The table shows about 31,000 clones, with around nine tenths occurring only once. This sample was included in a study of OX40 agonist ivuxolimab in advanced cancers. Across the study: Past anti-PD-1, anti-PD-L1 or anti-CTLA-4 therapy was accepted, and approximately 37% had received some. Whole-study findings and limits: At doses 0.1 to 3.0 mg/kg, CD4+ and CD8+ clones expanded. Expanded clones were, on average, more numerous in CD8+ T cells than in CD4+.

The V gene is TRBV13, the J gene TRBJ2-7; D perhaps matches TRBD1 (5 bases). The starting material was CD4+ or CD8+ T cells sorted from blood, obtained in a trial of the OX40 agonist ivuxolimab. The TCR comes from an adult with an advanced solid tumor such as melanoma, head and neck, liver or kidney cancer. CDR3 sequence: CASSLAPGNEQYF. The CDR3 bases are TGTGCCAGCAGCTTAGCTCCAGGGAACGAGCAGTACTTC.